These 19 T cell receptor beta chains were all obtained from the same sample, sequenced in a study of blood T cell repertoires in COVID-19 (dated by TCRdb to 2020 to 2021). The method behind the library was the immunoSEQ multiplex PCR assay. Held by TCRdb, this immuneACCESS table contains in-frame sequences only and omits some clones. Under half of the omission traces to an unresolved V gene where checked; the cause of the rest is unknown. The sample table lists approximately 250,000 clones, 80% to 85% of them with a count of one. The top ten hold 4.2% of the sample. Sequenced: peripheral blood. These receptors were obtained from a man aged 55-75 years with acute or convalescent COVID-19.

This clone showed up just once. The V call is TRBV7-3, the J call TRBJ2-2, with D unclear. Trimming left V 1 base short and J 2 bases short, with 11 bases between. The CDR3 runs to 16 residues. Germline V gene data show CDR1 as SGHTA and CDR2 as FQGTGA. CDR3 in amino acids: CASSLSLQHNTGELFF. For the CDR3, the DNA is TGTGCCAGCAGCTTAAGTTTACAGCACAACACCGGGGAGCTGTTTTTT.

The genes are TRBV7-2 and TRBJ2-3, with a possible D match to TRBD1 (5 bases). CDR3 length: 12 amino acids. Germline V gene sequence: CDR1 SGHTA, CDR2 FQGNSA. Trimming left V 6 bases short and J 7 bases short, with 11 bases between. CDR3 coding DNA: TGTGCCAGCAGGCCCGCAGGGTATACGCAGTATTTT. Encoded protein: CASRPAGYTQYF.

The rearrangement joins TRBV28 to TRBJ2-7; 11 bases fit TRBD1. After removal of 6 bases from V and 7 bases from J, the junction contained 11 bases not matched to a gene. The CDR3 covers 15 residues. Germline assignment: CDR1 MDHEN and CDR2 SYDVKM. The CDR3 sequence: CASSLAGTGGREQYF. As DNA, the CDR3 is TGTGCCAGCAGCCTAGCCGGGACAGGGGGACGGGAGCAGTACTTC.

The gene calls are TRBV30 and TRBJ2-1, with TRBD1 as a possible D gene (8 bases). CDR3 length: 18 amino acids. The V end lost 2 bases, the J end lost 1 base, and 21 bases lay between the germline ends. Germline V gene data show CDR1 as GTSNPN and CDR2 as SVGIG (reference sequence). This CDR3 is CAWSNRGDYKLSYNEQFF. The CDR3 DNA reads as TGTGCCTGGAGTAACAGGGGGGACTATAAACTTTCCTACAATGAGCAGTTCTTC.

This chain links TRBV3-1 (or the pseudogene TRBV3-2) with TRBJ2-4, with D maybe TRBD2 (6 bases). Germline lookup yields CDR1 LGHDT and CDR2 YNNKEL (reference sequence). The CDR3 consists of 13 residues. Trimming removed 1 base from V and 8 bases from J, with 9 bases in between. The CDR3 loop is CASSQAGTDIQYF. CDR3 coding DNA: TGTGCCAGCAGCCAAGCGGGGACTGACATTCAGTACTTC.

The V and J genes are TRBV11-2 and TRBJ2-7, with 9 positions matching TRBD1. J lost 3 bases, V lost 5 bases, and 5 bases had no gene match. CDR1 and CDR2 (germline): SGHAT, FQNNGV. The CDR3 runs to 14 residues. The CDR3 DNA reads TGTGCCAGCAGCGTCGACAGGGGGGGCTACGAGCAGTACTTC. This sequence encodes CASSVDRGGYEQYF.

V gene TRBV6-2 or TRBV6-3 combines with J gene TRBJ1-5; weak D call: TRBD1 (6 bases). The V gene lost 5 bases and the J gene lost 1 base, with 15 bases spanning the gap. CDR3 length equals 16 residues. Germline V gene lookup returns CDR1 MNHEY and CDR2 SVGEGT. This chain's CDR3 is CASSHLAGVSNQPQHF. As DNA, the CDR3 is TGTGCCAGCAGTCATCTTGCAGGGGTGAGCAATCAGCCCCAGCATTTT.

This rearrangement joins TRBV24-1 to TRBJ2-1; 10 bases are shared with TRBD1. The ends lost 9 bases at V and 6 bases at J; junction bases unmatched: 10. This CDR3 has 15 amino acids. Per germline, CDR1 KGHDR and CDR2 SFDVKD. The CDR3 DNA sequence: TGTGCCACCTCCACCACCGGGACAGGGGCCAATGAGCAGTTCTTC. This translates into CATSTTGTGANEQFF.

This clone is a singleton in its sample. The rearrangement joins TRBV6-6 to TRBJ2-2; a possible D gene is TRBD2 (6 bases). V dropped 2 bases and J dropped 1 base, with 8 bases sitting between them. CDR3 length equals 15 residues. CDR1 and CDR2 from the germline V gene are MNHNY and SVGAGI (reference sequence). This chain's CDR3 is CASSYHGGNTGELFF. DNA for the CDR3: TGTGCCAGCAGTTACCACGGGGGGAACACCGGGGAGCTGTTTTTT.

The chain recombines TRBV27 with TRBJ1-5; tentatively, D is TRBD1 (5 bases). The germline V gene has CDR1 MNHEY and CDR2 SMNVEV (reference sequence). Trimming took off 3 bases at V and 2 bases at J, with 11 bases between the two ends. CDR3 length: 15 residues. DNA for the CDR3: TGTGCCAGCAGTTTTCGGCAGGGTCGCAATCAGCCCCAGCATTTT. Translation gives CASSFRQGRNQPQHF.

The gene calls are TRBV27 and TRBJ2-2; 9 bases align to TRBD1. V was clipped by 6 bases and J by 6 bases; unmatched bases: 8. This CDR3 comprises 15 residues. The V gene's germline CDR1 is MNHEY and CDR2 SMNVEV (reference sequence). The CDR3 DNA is TGTGCCAGCAGCCCCGGGACAGGGTATCCCGGGGAGCTGTTTTTT. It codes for CASSPGTGYPGELFF.

The CDR3 DNA sequence: TGTGCCAGCAGCCTGGGGCCCGGGACTGAAGCTTTCTTT. Protein: CASSLGPGTEAFF. This chain links TRBV14 with TRBJ1-1, with a possible D match to TRBD1 (5 bases). CDR1 and CDR2 (germline): SGHDN, FVKESK. This CDR3 has 13 amino acids. The V gene lost 4 bases and the J gene lost 5 bases, with 11 bases spanning the gap. Looking up the rest from reference TRBV14 and TRBJ1-1 gives the full variable domain: EAGVTQFPSHSVIEKGQTVTLRCDPISGHDNLYWYRRVMGKEIKFLLHFVKESKQDESGMPNNRFLAERTGGTYSTLKVQPAELEDSGVYFCASSLGPGTEAFFGQGTRLTVV.

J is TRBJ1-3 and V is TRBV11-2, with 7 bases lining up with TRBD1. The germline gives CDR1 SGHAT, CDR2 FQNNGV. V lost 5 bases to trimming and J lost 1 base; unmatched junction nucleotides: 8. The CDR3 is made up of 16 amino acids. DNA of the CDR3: TGTGCCAGCAGCCGACGGGACAGCGTATCTGGAAACACCATATATTTT. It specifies CASSRRDSVSGNTIYF.

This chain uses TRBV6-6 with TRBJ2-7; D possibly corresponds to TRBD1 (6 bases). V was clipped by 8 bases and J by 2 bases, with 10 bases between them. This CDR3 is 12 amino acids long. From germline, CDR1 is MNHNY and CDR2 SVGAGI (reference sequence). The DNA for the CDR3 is TGTGCCAGCCGGACAGACCCCTACGAGCAGTACTTC. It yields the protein CASRTDPYEQYF.

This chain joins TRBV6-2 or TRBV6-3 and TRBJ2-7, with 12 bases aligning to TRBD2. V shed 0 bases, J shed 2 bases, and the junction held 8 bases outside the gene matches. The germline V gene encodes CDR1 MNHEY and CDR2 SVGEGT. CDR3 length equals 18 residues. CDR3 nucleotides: TGTGCCAGCAGTTACTCGAGAACGACTAGCGGGAGTCCCTACGAGCAGTACTTC. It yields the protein CASSYSRTTSGSPYEQYF.

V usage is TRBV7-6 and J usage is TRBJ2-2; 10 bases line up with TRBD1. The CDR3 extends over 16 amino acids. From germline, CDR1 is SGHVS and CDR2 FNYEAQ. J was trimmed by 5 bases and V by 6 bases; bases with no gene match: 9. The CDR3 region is CASRTRGTGVTGELFF. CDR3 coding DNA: TGTGCCAGCAGGACCCGCGGGACAGGGGTTACCGGGGAGCTGTTTTTT.

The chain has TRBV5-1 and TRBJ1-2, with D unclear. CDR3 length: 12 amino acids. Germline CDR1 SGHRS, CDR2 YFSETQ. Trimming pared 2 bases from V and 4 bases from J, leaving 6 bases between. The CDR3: CASSLNSYGYTF. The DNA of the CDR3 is TGCGCCAGCAGCTTAAACAGCTATGGCTACACCTTC. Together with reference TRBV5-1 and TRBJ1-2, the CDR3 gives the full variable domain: KAGVTQTPRYLIKTRGQQVTLSCSPISGHRSVSWYQQTPGQGLQFLFEYFSETQRNKGNFPGRFSGRQFSNSRSEMNVSTLELGDSALYLCASSLNSYGYTFGSGTRLTVV.

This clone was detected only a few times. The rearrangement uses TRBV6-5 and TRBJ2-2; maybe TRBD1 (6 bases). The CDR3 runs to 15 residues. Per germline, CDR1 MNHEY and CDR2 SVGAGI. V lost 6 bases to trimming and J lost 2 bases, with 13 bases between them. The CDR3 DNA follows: TGTGCCAGCAGCAAAAGGACAGTAAACACCGGGGAGCTGTTTTTT. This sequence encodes CASSKRTVNTGELFF.

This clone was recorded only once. Here the CDR3 DNA reads TGTGCCAGCAGCTTAGTACACACTAACTATGGCTACACCTTC. Its translation is CASSLVHTNYGYTF. This chain connects TRBV5-5 to TRBJ1-2; D ambiguous. Germline CDR1 and CDR2: SGHKS and YYEKEE (reference sequence). Trimming left V 2 bases short and J 0 bases short, with 8 bases between. The CDR3 contains 14 residues.